The 16 T cell receptor beta chains below were found in one sample sequenced in a study of siplizumab effects on memory and regulatory T cells. The protocol was immunoSEQ multiplex PCR, while the TCRdb copy is restricted to in-frame clones and leaves out a portion. This table holds fewer than 80,000 clones, 93% found once. Input material: CD8+ T cells sorted from blood. These TCRs come from a human donor in good health.

This clone was recorded only once. This chain joins TRBV5-1 and TRBJ2-6; 10 bases match TRBD2. J was trimmed by 1 base and V by 0 bases; bases with no gene match: 4. Germline CDR1 is SGHRS and CDR2 is YFSETQ. The CDR3 spans 18 residues. The CDR3 coding sequence is TGCGCCAGCAGCTTGGAAGCGGGGGGGCCGTCTGGGGCCAACGTCCTGACTTTC. Amino acid sequence: CASSLEAGGPSGANVLTF.

This clone was observed once. The rearrangement uses TRBV4-1 and TRBJ1-4; 9 bases agree with TRBD1. Germline V gene sequence: CDR1 MGHRA, CDR2 YSYEKL. This CDR3 region has 15 residues. J was trimmed by 8 bases and V by 3 bases; bases with no gene match: 7. CDR3 sequence (DNA): TGCGCCAGCAGCCAGGGGACAGGGTCTGGCGAAAAACTGTTTTTT. Protein: CASSQGTGSGEKLFF.

J is TRBJ1-6 and V is TRBV28; D possibly corresponds to TRBD1 (5 bases). CDR3 size: 14 residues. Trimming left V 3 bases short and J 9 bases short, with 12 bases between. The germline V gene has CDR1 MDHEN and CDR2 SYDVKM. CDR3 residues: CASSFRQGGSPLHF. In DNA form, the CDR3 reads TGTGCCAGCAGTTTCCGTCAGGGTGGTTCACCCCTCCACTTT.

This chain connects TRBV30 to TRBJ2-3, with 9 nucleotides matching TRBD1. The junction had 3 bases not matched to a gene; V was cut back by 2 bases and J by 0 bases. Germline CDR1 is GTSNPN and CDR2 is SVGIG (reference sequence). The CDR3 totals 15 residues. The DNA of the CDR3 is TGTGCCTGGAGTAGGACAGGGGTGAGCACAGATACGCAGTATTTT. This translates into CAWSRTGVSTDTQYF.

The rearrangement joins TRBV10-3 to TRBJ2-7; D possibly corresponds to TRBD1 (5 bases). Germline lookup yields CDR1 ENHRY and CDR2 SYGVKD. The V end lost 3 bases, the J end lost 6 bases, and 15 bases lay between the germline ends. The length of the CDR3 is 14 residues. CDR3 region: CAISDVKGNTEQYF. In DNA, the CDR3 is TGTGCCATCAGTGACGTAAAGGGGAATACCGAGCAGTACTTC.

The chain employs TRBV5-6 and TRBJ2-7; D possibly corresponds to TRBD2 (5 bases). Between the trimmed V and J ends, which lost 4 bases and 0 bases, there was a span of 8 bases. CDR3 length: 13 amino acids. In germline, CDR1 is SGHDT, CDR2 YYEEEE. The CDR3 DNA reads as TGTGCCAGCAGCCCGACTAACTCCTACGAGCAGTACTTC. This encodes CASSPTNSYEQYF.

The rearrangement joins TRBV4-1 to TRBJ2-2; D possibly corresponds to TRBD2 (6 bases). Trimming left V 0 bases short and J 3 bases short, with 8 bases between. CDR1 MGHRA and CDR2 YSYEKL come from the germline V gene. There are 15 residues in the CDR3. The DNA for the CDR3 is TGCGCCAGCAGCCAAGACGGGGGACACACCGGGGAGCTGTTTTTT. Its translation is CASSQDGGHTGELFF.

The rearrangement uses TRBV6-5 and TRBJ1-1; D uncertain. The V end lost 0 bases, the J end lost 2 bases, and 4 bases lay between the germline ends. Germline V gene sequence: CDR1 MNHEY, CDR2 SVGAGI. This CDR3 has 13 amino acids. CDR3 sequence reads: CASSYSTNTEAFF. CDR3 DNA: TGTGCCAGCAGTTACTCAACCAACACTGAAGCTTTCTTT.

The CDR3: CASSIQGTEAFF. In DNA, the CDR3 is TGTGCCAGCAGCATCCAGGGCACTGAAGCTTTCTTT. The J gene is TRBJ1-1, the V gene TRBV5-8, with D tentatively TRBD1 (5 bases). CDR1 and CDR2 from the germline V gene are SGHTS and YDEGEE. The CDR3 contains 12 residues. V dropped 4 bases and J dropped 4 bases, with 8 bases sitting between them.

This chain uses TRBV7-9 with TRBJ2-7; TRBD1 agrees at 7 bases. V lost 4 bases, J lost 4 bases, and 7 bases stayed unmatched. CDR3 length: 14 amino acids. Germline V gene sequence: CDR1 SEHNR, CDR2 FQNEAQ (reference sequence). In nucleotides, the CDR3 is TGTGCCAGCAGCTCCCGGGACAGCGTATACGAGCAGTACTTC. Amino acids: CASSSRDSVYEQYF.

The rearrangement links TRBV28 to TRBJ2-7, with TRBD2 matching over 8 bases. CDR1 and CDR2 (germline): MDHEN, SYDVKM. The CDR3 runs to 14 residues. J lost 0 bases, V lost 3 bases, and 1 base had no gene match. For the CDR3, the DNA is TGTGCCAGCAGTTTCGGGGGGGCCTCCTACGAGCAGTACTTC. This codes for CASSFGGASYEQYF.

The V call is TRBV2, the J call TRBJ2-7, with unresolved D. Trimming cost V 4 bases and J 7 bases, with 11 bases left between them. The germline V gene has CDR1 SNHLY and CDR2 FYNNEI. The CDR3 sequence is 12 residues long. For the CDR3, the DNA is TGTGCCAGCAGTGTTTACCTCCTTGAGCAGTACTTC. Its translation is CASSVYLLEQYF.

The V and J genes are TRBV9 and TRBJ1-3, with 7 nucleotides matching TRBD1. The ends lost 0 bases at V and 4 bases at J; junction bases unmatched: 4. Germline V CDR1 and CDR2: SGDLS, YYNGEE. CDR3 size: 15 residues. The CDR3 region is CASSVDEGAGNTIYF. The CDR3 bases are TGTGCCAGCAGCGTAGACGAGGGGGCCGGAAACACCATATATTTT. The full variable domain, rest sourced from reference TRBV9 and TRBJ1-3, is DSGVTQTPKHLITATGQRVTLRCSPRSGDLSVYWYQQSLDQGLQFLIQYYNGEERAKGNILERFSAQQFPDLHSELNLSSLELGDSALYFCASSVDEGAGNTIYFGEGSWLTVV.

This clone turned up a few times. V is TRBV30 and J is TRBJ1-1, with TRBD1 matching 7 bases. V lost 2 bases and J lost 11; bases outside the gene matches: 5. The CDR3 loop spans 11 amino acids. Germline V lookup: CDR1 GTSNPN, CDR2 SVGIG (reference sequence). CDR3 sequence (DNA): TGTGCCTGGAGTCAAGACAGGGAGGCTTTCTTT. Its translation: CAWSQDREAFF.

The chain links TRBV4-1 to TRBJ2-7, with D possibly called TRBD1 or TRBD2 (5 bases each). V dropped 0 bases and J dropped 3 bases, with 12 bases sitting between them. The CDR3 runs to 15 residues. CDR1 MGHRA and CDR2 YSYEKL come from the germline V gene. CDR3 nucleotide sequence: TGCGCCAGCAGCCAAGATCGGGACGAAAGCTACGAGCAGTACTTC. Translated, it gives CASSQDRDESYEQYF.

Comments on this clone: The sample contains more than one DNA sequence encoding this CDR3. The V and J genes are TRBV5-4 and TRBJ2-3; D remains ambiguous. The CDR3 is made up of 12 amino acids. V was trimmed by 4 bases and J by 4 bases, leaving 7 bases between them. Germline lookup yields CDR1 SGHNT and CDR2 YYREEE (reference sequence). CDR3 amino acids: CASSLGADTQYF. CDR3 bases: TGTGCCAGCAGCCTGGGTGCAGATACGCAGTATTTT.